The 24 T cell receptor beta chains below all came from one sample that was sequenced in a study of control samples from healthy donors and cancer patients (dated by TCRdb to 2020 to 2022). Libraries were constructed by the immunoSEQ multiplex PCR assay. As stored in TCRdb, this immuneACCESS dataset retains in-frame rearrangements with V and J assigned. A fraction of the clones does not appear; measured against another copy, unresolved V genes explain less than half of the discrepancy, and the remainder lacks a known reason. The sample table records 85,000 to 90,000 clones; approximately 88% of these occur just once. The top ten clonotypes cover about 10% of the sample. The specimen was PBMCs. The receptors were gathered from a woman aged 45-59 years with colorectal cancer.

The rearrangement joins TRBV7-2 to TRBJ1-2; TRBD1 is a possible D gene (5 bases). In germline, CDR1 is SGHTA, CDR2 FQGNSA. The CDR3 covers 14 residues. V was clipped by 1 base and J by 7 bases, with 13 bases between them. DNA for the CDR3: TGTGCCAGCAGCTTAGATGCAGGGAGATCTGGCTACACCTTC. This gives the protein CASSLDAGRSGYTF.

V and J are TRBV4-3 and TRBJ1-6; a weak D match, TRBD1 (6 bases). Germline CDR1 is LGHNA and CDR2 is YSLEER. The V end was cut by 0 bases, the J end by 8 bases, with 14 bases between. The CDR3 totals 16 residues. The CDR3 DNA follows: TGCGCCAGCAGCCAAGAACCGGGGGCGTCACATTCACCCCTCCACTTT. The encoded protein is CASSQEPGASHSPLHF.

This chain uses TRBV19 with TRBJ1-1, with 7 bases fitting TRBD1. Germline V lookup: CDR1 LNHDA, CDR2 SQIVND (reference sequence). Losses at the gene ends were 5 bases for V and 4 bases for J; bases not matched to a gene: 7. This CDR3 is 14 amino acids long. The CDR3 loop reads CASSLGQGGTEAFF. The DNA for the CDR3 is TGTGCCAGTAGTTTAGGTCAGGGGGGCACTGAAGCTTTCTTT.

This chain connects TRBV12-3 or TRBV12-4 to TRBJ1-2; 9 bases match TRBD1. This CDR3 is built from 13 residues. J lost 8 bases, V lost 6 bases, and 7 bases had no gene match. CDR3 nucleotide sequence: TGTGCCAGCAGAAACGACAGGGGGGACGGCTACACCTTC. Translating gives CASRNDRGDGYTF.

The genes are TRBV24-1 and TRBJ1-2; perhaps TRBD1 as D (6 bases). Trimming pared 3 bases from V and 2 bases from J, leaving 12 bases between. The CDR3 covers 15 residues. Looked up from germline, CDR1 is KGHDR and CDR2 is SFDVKD. DNA for the CDR3: TGTGCCACCAGTGATCCAGGGGCCCCCAACTATGGCTACACCTTC. Its protein product is CATSDPGAPNYGYTF.

The chain joins TRBV6-5 to TRBJ2-3; 14 bases line up with TRBD2. CDR1 is MNHEY and CDR2 is SVGAGI in the germline V gene. The length of the CDR3 is 15 residues. Trimming cost V 5 bases and J 8 bases; bases outside gene matches: 6. The CDR3 region is CASSPGLAGGGTQYF. The CDR3 DNA follows: TGTGCCAGCAGTCCTGGACTAGCGGGGGGAGGTACGCAGTATTTT.

The V gene is TRBV6-2 or TRBV6-3, the J gene TRBJ2-3; 10 positions match TRBD1. The CDR3 length is 16 residues. Germline CDR1 is MNHEY and CDR2 is SVGEGT. V lost 2 bases to trimming and J lost 4 bases; unmatched junction nucleotides: 6. DNA of the CDR3: TGTGCCAGCAGTTACAACGGACAGGGGGGCGCAGATACGCAGTATTTT. This gives the protein CASSYNGQGGADTQYF.

The chain has TRBV11-3 and TRBJ1-1; perhaps TRBD1 as D (6 bases). V dropped 1 base and J dropped 4 bases, with 13 bases sitting between them. This CDR3 comprises 15 residues. From germline, CDR1 is SGHNT and CDR2 YENEEA. CDR3 residues: CASSLGTGSGTEAFF. The CDR3 coding sequence is TGTGCCAGCAGCTTAGGCACAGGGTCGGGCACTGAAGCTTTCTTT.

The chain has TRBV11-3 and TRBJ2-2; D is ambiguous. Germline values: CDR1 SGHNT, CDR2 YENEEA. The V gene lost 5 bases and the J gene lost 1 base, with 17 bases spanning the gap. This CDR3 comprises 17 residues. The CDR3 sequence: CASSQSSRQLNTGELFF. The CDR3 bases are TGTGCCAGCAGCCAATCCTCGAGGCAGTTGAACACCGGGGAGCTGTTTTTT. Using reference TRBV11-3 and TRBJ2-2 for the parts outside the CDR3, the full variable domain is EAGVVQSPRYKIIEKKQPVAFWCNPISGHNTLYWYLQNLGQGPELLIRYENEEAVDDSQLPKDRFSAERLKGVDSTLKIQPAELGDSAVYLCASSQSSRQLNTGELFFGEGSRLTVL.

The chain joins TRBV5-1 to TRBJ2-5; D is unclear. This CDR3 contains 15 residues. Germline CDR1 reads SGHRS; CDR2 reads YFSETQ. With 1 base removed from V and 2 bases from J, the gap between germline ends came to 12 bases. The CDR3 coding sequence is TGCGCCAGCAGCTTGACCGGTGCACCTCAAGAGACCCAGTACTTC. Its protein is CASSLTGAPQETQYF.

This rearrangement joins TRBV6-6 to TRBJ2-2; 12 positions agree with TRBD1. V gave up 8 bases and J gave up 7 bases; unmatched junction bases: 8. In germline, CDR1 is MNHNY, CDR2 SVGAGI (reference sequence). This CDR3 comprises 15 residues. The CDR3 DNA follows: TGTGCCAGCTCGTTGGGACAGGGGGCAATCGGGGAGCTGTTTTTT. Residues: CASSLGQGAIGELFF.

V usage is TRBV7-8 and J usage is TRBJ1-4; TRBD1 matches 10 bases. J was trimmed by 5 bases and V by 5 bases; bases with no gene match: 5. This CDR3 comprises 15 residues. The germline V gene has CDR1 SGHVS and CDR2 FQNEAQ. CDR3 amino acids: CASSQMGQGNEKLFF. The CDR3 DNA follows: TGTGCCAGCAGCCAAATGGGACAGGGGAATGAAAAACTGTTTTTT.

The V gene is TRBV10-3, the J gene TRBJ1-5; 8 bases are a match to TRBD1. The CDR3 runs to 14 residues. Germline CDR1 and CDR2: ENHRY and SYGVKD. With V trimmed by 6 bases and J by 6 bases, 7 bases remained unmatched. CDR3 region: CAISKDRGVQPQHF. In DNA, the CDR3 is TGTGCCATCAGCAAAGACAGGGGAGTTCAGCCCCAGCATTTT.

The chain uses TRBV6-5 and TRBJ1-4; D possibly corresponds to TRBD1 (6 bases). V was pared by 6 bases and J by 4 bases, with 15 bases between. Germline V gene sequence: CDR1 MNHEY, CDR2 SVGAGI. The CDR3 has 15 residues. CDR3 in amino acids: CASRPRTADNEKLFF. The CDR3 DNA sequence: TGTGCCAGCAGGCCTCGGACAGCCGATAATGAAAAACTGTTTTTT.

The CDR3 spells CASSLGRGYNSPLHF. The CDR3 bases are TGTGCCAGCAGTTTAGGCAGGGGGTATAATTCACCCCTCCACTTT. The chain joins TRBV6-6 to TRBJ1-6; TRBD1 matches at 7 bases. The CDR3 extends over 15 amino acids. After removal of 4 bases from V and 4 bases from J, the junction contained 4 bases not matched to a gene. Looked up from germline, CDR1 is MNHNY and CDR2 is SVGAGI (reference sequence).

J is TRBJ2-7 and V is TRBV18, with D tentatively TRBD2 (5 bases). The CDR3 spans 14 residues. CDR1 is KGHSH and CDR2 is LQKENI in the germline V gene. The germline V and J ends were trimmed by 6 bases and 0 bases, with 12 bases remaining between them. The CDR3 DNA follows: TGTGCCAGCTCTTTAACGAGGGACTCCTACGAGCAGTACGTC. It codes for CASSLTRDSYEQYV.

The V call is TRBV13, the J call TRBJ2-3, with unresolved D. V was trimmed by 2 bases and J by 2 bases, leaving 8 bases between them. The CDR3 runs 14 residues. Germline CDR1 reads PRHDT; CDR2 reads FYEKMQ (reference sequence). The CDR3 reads CASSLRHDTDTQYF. CDR3 bases: TGTGCCAGCAGCTTAAGACATGACACAGATACGCAGTATTTT.

The chain is built from TRBV2 and TRBJ2-2; a possible D gene is TRBD2 (6 bases). The CDR3 totals 16 residues. The V gene lost 5 bases and the J gene lost 7 bases, with 20 bases spanning the gap. Germline lookup yields CDR1 SNHLY and CDR2 FYNNEI. CDR3 DNA sequence: TGTGCCAGCAGTCCCACAAGGGGACTGGGAAGCGGGGAGCTGTTTTTT. Amino acids: CASSPTRGLGSGELFF.

The chain joins TRBV14 to TRBJ1-6; D remains ambiguous. Trimming left V 1 base short and J 9 bases short, with 16 bases between. This CDR3 region has 16 residues. Germline V gene sequence: CDR1 SGHDN, CDR2 FVKESK. Here the CDR3 DNA reads TGTGCCAGCAGCCAAGGGCGCCCTCTACTTAGTTCACCCCTCCACTTT. Its translation is CASSQGRPLLSSPLHF.

This chain links TRBV10-3 with TRBJ1-2; D possibly corresponds to TRBD1 (6 bases). Between the trimmed V and J ends, which lost 6 bases and 7 bases, there was a span of 15 bases. Germline lookup yields CDR1 ENHRY and CDR2 SYGVKD. The CDR3 runs to 13 residues. The CDR3 protein is CAISEHRESGYTF. Written as DNA, the CDR3 is TGTGCCATCAGCGAACACAGGGAGAGTGGCTACACCTTC.

A note on this clone: This CDR3 is also generated by other DNA sequences in the sample. The chain carries TRBV5-1 and TRBJ1-1, with D unresolved. V was pared by 0 bases and J by 2 bases, with 8 bases between. Germline CDR1 reads SGHRS; CDR2 reads YFSETQ. The CDR3 covers 14 residues. CDR3 in amino acids: CASSLAPGNTEAFF. DNA of the CDR3: TGCGCCAGCAGCTTGGCCCCGGGCAACACTGAAGCTTTCTTT.

V and J are TRBV7-2 and TRBJ2-1, with 12 bases matching TRBD2. Germline CDR1 is SGHTA and CDR2 is FQGNSA. CDR3 length equals 16 residues. The ends lost 1 base at V and 7 bases at J; junction bases unmatched: 5. CDR3 loop: CASSLGTSGEFNEQFF. The CDR3 DNA follows: TGTGCCAGCAGCTTAGGGACTAGCGGGGAATTTAATGAGCAGTTCTTC.

This clone showed up just a few times. This chain joins TRBV5-6 and TRBJ1-2; weak D call: TRBD1 (5 bases). The germline V and J ends were trimmed by 1 base and 1 base, with 14 bases remaining between them. Looked up from germline, CDR1 is SGHDT and CDR2 is YYEEEE. The CDR3 totals 16 residues. This chain's CDR3 is CASSLFDGGGNYGYTF. CDR3 coding DNA: TGTGCCAGCAGCTTGTTCGATGGTGGGGGTAACTATGGCTACACCTTC.

The rearrangement links TRBV6-5 to TRBJ1-4; 8 positions match TRBD1. The CDR3 spans 14 residues. Losses at the gene ends were 6 bases for V and 8 bases for J; bases not matched to a gene: 8. The germline CDR1 and CDR2 sequences are MNHEY and SVGAGI. CDR3 residues: CASSPGTGREKLFF. The CDR3 DNA reads as TGTGCCAGCAGCCCCGGGACAGGACGGGAAAAACTGTTTTTT.